This is a list of T cell receptor beta chains from one sample in a study of blood T cell repertoires in COVID-19. The table came from immunoSEQ multiplex PCR; TCRdb's copy has only in-frame clones and leaves some out. This sample carries over 100,000 clones, just under 95% of them seen once, and the ten largest clones take less than 2%. Sequenced input: peripheral blood. These receptors came from a woman aged 50 to 60 with COVID-19, enrolled during active disease. Each CDR3 is given with its conserved first and last residue. The order of the fields is J gene, V gene, D gene, clone size, CDR3 protein, CDR3 DNA. A D gene is named only where the DNA matches it firmly. Rows give clone size only sometimes, using once, few, many, or a class for an expanded clone.

TRBJ2-1	TRBV9	-	-	CASSPQPPGGFF	TGTGCCAGCAGCCCTCAGCCCCCCGGGGGGTTCTTC
TRBJ1-4	TRBV5-6	-	-	CASSLEREKLFF	TGTGCCAGCAGCTTGGAACGGGAAAAACTGTTTTTT
TRBJ2-3	TRBV18	-	-	CASSPFAPGQADTQYF	TGTGCCAGCTCACCATTCGCCCCAGGGCAGGCAGATACGCAGTATTTT
TRBJ2-2	TRBV27	-	-	CASRGQTNTGELFF	TGTGCCAGCAGGGGGCAGACGAACACCGGGGAGCTGTTTTTT
TRBJ1-1	TRBV9	-	-	CASSQGQQNTEAFF	TGTGCCAGCAGCCAGGGGCAGCAGAACACTGAAGCTTTCTTT
TRBJ1-5	TRBV18	-	-	CASSPVGQGSQPQHF	TGTGCCAGCTCCCCCGTTGGGCAGGGCTCTCAGCCCCAGCATTTT
TRBJ1-3	TRBV5-1	-	-	CASSGGQLSGNTIYF	TGCGCCAGCAGCGGCGGACAACTCTCTGGAAACACCATATATTTT
TRBJ2-7	TRBV2	TRBD1	-	CASNEDRGFYEQYF	TGTGCCAGCAACGAAGACAGGGGGTTCTACGAGCAGTACTTC
TRBJ1-3	TRBV3-1/TRBV3-2	-	-	CASSQNQGPGNTIYF	TGTGCCAGCAGCCAAAATCAGGGGCCTGGAAACACCATATATTTT
TRBJ1-1	TRBV11-2	TRBD1	once	CASSLRQGASNTEAFF	TGTGCCAGCAGCTTAAGACAGGGGGCATCGAACACTGAAGCTTTCTTT